The T cell receptor (beta chain) described here comes from a study of blood T cell repertoires in COVID-19. The table came from immunoSEQ multiplex PCR; TCRdb's copy has only in-frame clones and leaves some out. The repertoire consists of approximately 220,000 clones, with 83% occurring once and the leading ten covering about 5.3%. This clone was observed a handful of times. Participant ages covered about 18 to 90 years across about 25 US areas. Exposed enrollees had met someone with a PCR-confirmed or clinician-diagnosed COVID-19 case at some point within the 2 weeks before study entry. This CDR3 is built from 14 residues. V was pared by 6 bases and J by 4 bases, with 13 bases between. CDR1 and CDR2 (germline): LGHDT, YNNKEL (reference sequence).

The chain employs TRBV3-1 (or the pseudogene TRBV3-2) and TRBJ1-3; no firm D call. Sequenced input: PBMCs or T cells enriched from blood (not recorded which). This receptor was obtained from a woman between 50 and 59 years old who had been exposed to COVID-19. This CDR3 is CASSLQSAGNTIYF. CDR3 nucleotides: TGTGCCAGCAGTTTACAGTCCGCGGGAAACACCATATATTTT.